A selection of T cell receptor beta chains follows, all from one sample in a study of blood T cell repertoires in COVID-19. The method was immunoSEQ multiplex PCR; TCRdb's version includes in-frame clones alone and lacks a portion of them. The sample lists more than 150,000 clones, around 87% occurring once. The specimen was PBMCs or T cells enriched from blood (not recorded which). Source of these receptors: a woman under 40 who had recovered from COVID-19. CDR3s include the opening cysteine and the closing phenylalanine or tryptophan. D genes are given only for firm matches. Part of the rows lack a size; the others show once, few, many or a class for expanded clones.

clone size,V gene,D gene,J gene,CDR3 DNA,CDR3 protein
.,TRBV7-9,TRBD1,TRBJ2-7,TGTGCCAGCAGCCCGACAGGGTTTCTTTTTGAGCAGTACTTC,CASSPTGFLFEQYF
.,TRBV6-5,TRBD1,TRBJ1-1,TGTGCCAGCAGCCATGGGGACAGGATGAACACTGAAGCTTTCTTT,CASSHGDRMNTEAFF
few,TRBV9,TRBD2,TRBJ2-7,TGTGCCAGCAGCGTAGAAGTGGGAGGGATCGGAAACGAGCAGTACTTC,CASSVEVGGIGNEQYF
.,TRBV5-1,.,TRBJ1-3,TGCGCCAGCAGCTTGGGAGGGAGCGGAAACACCATATATTTT,CASSLGGSGNTIYF
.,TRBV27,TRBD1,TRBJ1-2,TGTGCCAGCAGTCCGACAGGGTACTATGGCTACACCTTC,CASSPTGYYGYTF
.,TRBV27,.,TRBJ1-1,TGTGCCAGCAGTTTAGTTCAGGTCGGAAGGTTCACTGAAGCTTTCTTT,CASSLVQVGRFTEAFF
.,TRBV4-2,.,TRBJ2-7,TGTGCCAGCAGCCAAGAAACGGTAAGCGCCTACGAGCAGTACTTC,CASSQETVSAYEQYF
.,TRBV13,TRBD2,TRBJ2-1,TGTGCCAGCAGCTGGAACCCTAGCGGGAGGGCCTACAATGAGCAGTTCTTC,CASSWNPSGRAYNEQFF
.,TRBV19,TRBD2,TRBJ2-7,TGTGCCAGTAGTACGGGACTAGTCTACGAGCAGTACTTC,CASSTGLVYEQYF
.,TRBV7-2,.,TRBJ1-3,TGTGCCAGCAGCCTCTCTGGAAACACCATATATTTT,CASSLSGNTIYF
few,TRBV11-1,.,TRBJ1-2,TGTGCCAGCAGCTCAGGTGATGGCTACACCTTC,CASSSGDGYTF
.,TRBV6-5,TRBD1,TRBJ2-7,TGTGCCAGCAGCCAAGGACAGGGGTGGACCTACGAGCAGTACTTC,CASSQGQGWTYEQYF
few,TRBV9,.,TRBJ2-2,TGTGCCAGCAGCGCGTTGTTTACAGGGGAGCTGTTTTTT,CASSALFTGELFF
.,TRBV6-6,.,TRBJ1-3,TGTGCCAGCAGCCTAACAGGGCCTGGAAACACCATATATTTT,CASSLTGPGNTIYF
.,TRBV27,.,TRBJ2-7,TGTGCCAGCAGTTTACGGGAGAGAGGGGAGCAGTACTTC,CASSLRERGEQYF
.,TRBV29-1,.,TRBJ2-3,TGCAGCGTTGATTTCGAGTTATTCACAGATACGCAGTATTTT,CSVDFELFTDTQYF
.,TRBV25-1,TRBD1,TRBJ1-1,TGTGCCAGCAGTGCCCGGGACAGGGGGACTGAAGCTTTCTTT,CASSARDRGTEAFF
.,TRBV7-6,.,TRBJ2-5,TGTGCCAGCAGCTTAGTATCCGGCCAAGAGACCCAGTACTTC,CASSLVSGQETQYF
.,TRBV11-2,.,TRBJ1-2,TGTGCCAGCAGCACCCTAGATAACTATGGCTACACCTTC,CASSTLDNYGYTF
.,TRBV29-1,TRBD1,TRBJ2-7,TGCAGCGTTGGACAGGGGGCATACGAGCAGTACTTC,CSVGQGAYEQYF
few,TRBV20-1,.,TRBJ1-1,TGCAGTGCTATAGGGGACACTGAAGCTTTCTTT,CSAIGDTEAFF
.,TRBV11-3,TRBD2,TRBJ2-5,TGTGCCAGCAGCTCCTTCCAGCGGGGCGGGGTTCGGACCCAGTACTTC,CASSSFQRGGVRTQYF
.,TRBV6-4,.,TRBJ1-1,TGTGCCAGCAGTAGGGAGGGCTCCGTCACTGAAGCTTTCTTT,CASSREGSVTEAFF